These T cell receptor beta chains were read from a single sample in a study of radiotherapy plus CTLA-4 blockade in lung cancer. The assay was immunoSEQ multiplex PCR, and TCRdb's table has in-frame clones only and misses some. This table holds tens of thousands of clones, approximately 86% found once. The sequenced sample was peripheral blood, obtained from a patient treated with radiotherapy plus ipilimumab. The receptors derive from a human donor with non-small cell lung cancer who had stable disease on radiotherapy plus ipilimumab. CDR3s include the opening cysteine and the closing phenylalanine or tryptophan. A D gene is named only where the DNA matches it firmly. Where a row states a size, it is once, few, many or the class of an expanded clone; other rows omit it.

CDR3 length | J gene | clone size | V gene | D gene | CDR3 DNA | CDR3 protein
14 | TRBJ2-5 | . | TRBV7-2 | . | TGTGCCAGCAGCTTAGGCCCGCCCAGGGAGACCCAGTACTTC | CASSLGPPRETQYF
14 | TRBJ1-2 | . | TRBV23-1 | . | TGCGCCAGCAGTCAACTGGAGGGGGGCACTGGCTACACCTTC | CASSQLEGGTGYTF
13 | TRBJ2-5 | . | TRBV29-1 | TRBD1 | TGCAGCGCCGCGGACAGGGGGGGAGAGACCCAGTACTTC | CSAADRGGETQYF
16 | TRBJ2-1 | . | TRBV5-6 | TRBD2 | TGTGCCAGCAGTATCCCGGGACTAGCGGGAGGGTATGAGCAGTTCTTC | CASSIPGLAGGYEQFF
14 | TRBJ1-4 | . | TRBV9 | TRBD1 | TGTGCCAGCAGCGTAGATAACAGGGGGGAAAAACTGTTTTTT | CASSVDNRGEKLFF
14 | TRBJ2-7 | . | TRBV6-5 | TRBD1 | TGTGCCAGCAGTGTGGAACAGGGGGCCTACGAGCAGTACTTC | CASSVEQGAYEQYF
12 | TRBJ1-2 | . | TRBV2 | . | TGTGCCAGCAGTATGGCAGCCGGTGGCTACACCTTC | CASSMAAGGYTF
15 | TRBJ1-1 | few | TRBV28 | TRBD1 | TGTGCCAGCCCCCCGGCAGGGGGGCGTTTCACTGAAGCTTTCTTT | CASPPAGGRFTEAFF
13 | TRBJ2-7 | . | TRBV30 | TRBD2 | TGTGCCTGGGCAAAGCGGGAGTTCGACGAGCAGTACTTC | CAWAKREFDEQYF
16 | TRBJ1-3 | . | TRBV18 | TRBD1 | TGTGCCAGCTCACTACGGACAGGGGTCTCTGGAAACACCATATATTTT | CASSLRTGVSGNTIYF
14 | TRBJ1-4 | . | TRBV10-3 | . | TGTGCCATCAGGGACGGAGGCTCCATGGAAAAACTGTTTTTT | CAIRDGGSMEKLFF
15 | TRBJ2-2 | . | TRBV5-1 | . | TGCGCCAGCAGTGGAGGGCAGCCGAACACCGGGGAGCTGTTTTTT | CASSGGQPNTGELFF
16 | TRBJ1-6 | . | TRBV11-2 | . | TGTGCCAGCAGCCACCTCCGGCAATCCTATAATTCACCCCTCCACTTT | CASSHLRQSYNSPLHF
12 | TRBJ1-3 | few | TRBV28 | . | TGTGCCAGCAGTACCGTTGGAAACACCATATATTTT | CASSTVGNTIYF
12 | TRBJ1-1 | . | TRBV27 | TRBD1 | TGTGCCAGCAGGACAGGGGTCACTGAAGCTTTCTTT | CASRTGVTEAFF
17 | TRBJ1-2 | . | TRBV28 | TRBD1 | TGTGCCAGCTCCTCCGAGGGGACAGGCGCCCCTAACTATGGCTACACCTTC | CASSSEGTGAPNYGYTF
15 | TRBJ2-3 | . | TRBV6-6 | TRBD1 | TGTGCCAGCAGTCCGGGACAGGGGTACACAGATACGCAGTATTTT | CASSPGQGYTDTQYF
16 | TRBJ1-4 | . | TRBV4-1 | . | TGCGCCAGCAGCCAAGATCGGACCTCAACTAATGAAAAACTGTTTTTT | CASSQDRTSTNEKLFF
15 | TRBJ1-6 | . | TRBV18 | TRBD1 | TGTGCCAGCTCACCAAAGTTGACAGGGGAATCACCCCTCCACTTT | CASSPKLTGESPLHF
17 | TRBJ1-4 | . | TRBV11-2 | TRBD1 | TGTGCCAGCAGCTTCCTCCCTACAGGGGCCACTAATGAAAAACTGTTTTTT | CASSFLPTGATNEKLFF
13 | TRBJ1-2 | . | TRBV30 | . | TGTGCCTGGAATCAGGGGCGAAGTTATGGCTACACCTTC | CAWNQGRSYGYTF
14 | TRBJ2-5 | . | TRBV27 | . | TGTGCCAGCAGTTTCCGGGACAAGGGGAAGACCCAGTACTTC | CASSFRDKGKTQYF
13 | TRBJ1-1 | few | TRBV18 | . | TGTGCCAGCTCTTTGGACAGAAACACTGAAGCTTTCTTT | CASSLDRNTEAFF
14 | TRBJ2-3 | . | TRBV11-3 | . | TGTGCCAGCAGCTCCCGGGCCAAAAGGGATACGCAGTATTTT | CASSSRAKRDTQYF
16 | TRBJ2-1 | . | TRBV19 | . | TGTGCCAGTAGTATGGAGGGGGGCGGATTTTTAAATGAGCAGTTCTTC | CASSMEGGGFLNEQFF
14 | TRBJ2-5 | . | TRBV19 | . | TGTGCCAGTTCGGCAAAGCCGCTTAAAGAGACCCAGTACTTC | CASSAKPLKETQYF
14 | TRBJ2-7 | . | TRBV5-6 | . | TGTGCCAGCAGCTTGATCAGGAGGAGTTACGAGCAGTACTTC | CASSLIRRSYEQYF
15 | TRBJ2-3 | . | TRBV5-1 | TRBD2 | TGCGCCAGCAGCTTGGTAGCGGGAGTGACAGATACGCAGTATTTT | CASSLVAGVTDTQYF
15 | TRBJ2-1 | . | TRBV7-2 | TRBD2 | TGTGCCAGCAGCATTAGCGGGAGCTCCTACAATGAGCAGTTCTTC | CASSISGSSYNEQFF
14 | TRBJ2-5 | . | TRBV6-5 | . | TGTGCCAGCAGTTACTCGAAGGGGATAAAGACCCAGTACTTC | CASSYSKGIKTQYF
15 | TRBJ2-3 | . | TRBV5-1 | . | TGCGCCAGCAGCTTGATCCGGGGGCGTACAGATACGCAGTATTTT | CASSLIRGRTDTQYF
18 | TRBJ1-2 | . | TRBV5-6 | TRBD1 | TGTGCCAGCAGCTTCTGGGGGACAGGGGACACAGAGAGCTATGGCTACACCTTC | CASSFWGTGDTESYGYTF
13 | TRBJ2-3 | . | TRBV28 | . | TGTGCCAGCCTTGGAGGGGGAACAGATACGCAGTATTTT | CASLGGGTDTQYF
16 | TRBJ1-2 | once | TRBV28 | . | TGTGCCAGCAGTTGGGGACGGGACAAAAGGGGCTATGGCTACACCTTC | CASSWGRDKRGYGYTF
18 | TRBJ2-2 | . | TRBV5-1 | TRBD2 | TGCGCCAGCAGCTTGGACCCGGGACTAGGTCCAAGAGCCGGGGAGCTGTTTTTT | CASSLDPGLGPRAGELFF
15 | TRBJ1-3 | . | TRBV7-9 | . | TGTGCCAGCAGCTTAGCGGCAGGCGCAGGGGTCACCATATATTTT | CASSLAAGAGVTIYF
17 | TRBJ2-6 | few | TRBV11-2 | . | TGTGCCAGCAGCTTACGATCGGGGACATCTGGGGCCAACGTCCTGACTTTC | CASSLRSGTSGANVLTF
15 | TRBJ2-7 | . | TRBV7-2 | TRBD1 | TGTGCCAGCAGCTCACAACAGGGGGCAACGTACGAGCAGTACTTC | CASSSQQGATYEQYF
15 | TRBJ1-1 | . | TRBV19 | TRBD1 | TGTGCCAGTAGTATGCTGTCAGGGGGGAACACTGAAGCTTTCTTT | CASSMLSGGNTEAFF
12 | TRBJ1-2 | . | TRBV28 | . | TGTGCCAGCAGTTTACGACTATATGGCTACACCTTC | CASSLRLYGYTF
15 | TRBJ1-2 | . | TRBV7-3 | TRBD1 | TGTGCCAGCAGCCCGGGACAGGGCGCCAACTATGGCTACACCTTC | CASSPGQGANYGYTF
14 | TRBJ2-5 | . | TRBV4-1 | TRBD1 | TGCGCCAGCAGCCAAACAGGGGGCGGGGAGACCCAGTACTTC | CASSQTGGGETQYF
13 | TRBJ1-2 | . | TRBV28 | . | TGTGCCAGCAGTACAGGGATGGACTATGGCTACACCTTC | CASSTGMDYGYTF
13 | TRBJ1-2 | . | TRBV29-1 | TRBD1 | TGCAGCGTTTCAGGGGGCCCTAACTATGGCTACACCTTC | CSVSGGPNYGYTF
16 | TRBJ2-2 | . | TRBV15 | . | TGTGCCACCAGCGCTAGGAAGGGGATTTTTAGTGGGGAGCTGTTTTTT | CATSARKGIFSGELFF
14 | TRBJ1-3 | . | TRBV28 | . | TGTGCCAGCAGTCTCCTATACCCTGGAAACACCATATATTTT | CASSLLYPGNTIYF
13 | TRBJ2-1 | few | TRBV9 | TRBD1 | TGTGCCAGCAGCGCCACAGGGGCCGTTGAGCAGTTCTTC | CASSATGAVEQFF
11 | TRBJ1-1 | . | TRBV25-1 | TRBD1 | TGTGCCAGCAGGACAGGGGAGAGGGCTTTCTTT | CASRTGERAFF
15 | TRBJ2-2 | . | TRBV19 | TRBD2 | TGTGCCAGCGGACTAGCGGGAGGGGACACCGGGGAGCTGTTTTTT | CASGLAGGDTGELFF
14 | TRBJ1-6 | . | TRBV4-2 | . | TGTGCCAGCAGCCAAGAAGGCGGTAATTCACCCCTCCACTTT | CASSQEGGNSPLHF
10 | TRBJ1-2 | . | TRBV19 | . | TGTGCCAGTAGCCGGGGGGGCTACACCTTC | CASSRGGYTF
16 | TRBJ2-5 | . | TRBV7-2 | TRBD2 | TGTGCCAGCAGCCTCGTAGCGGGGGGGATGTCGGAGACCCAGTACTTC | CASSLVAGGMSETQYF
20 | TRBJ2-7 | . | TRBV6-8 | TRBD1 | TGTGCCAGCAGGTCGCCCATGACGGGACAGGGGACTCCGGGGCACTACGAGCAGTACTTC | CASRSPMTGQGTPGHYEQYF
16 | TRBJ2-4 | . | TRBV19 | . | TGTGCCAGTAGTATAGCGACAGTACTAGCCAAAAACATTCAGTACTTC | CASSIATVLAKNIQYF
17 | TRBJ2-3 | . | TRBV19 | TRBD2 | TGTGCCAGTAGTATATCGGCTAGCGGGGATTTCACAGATACGCAGTATTTT | CASSISASGDFTDTQYF
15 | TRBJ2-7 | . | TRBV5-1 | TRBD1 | TGCGCCAGCAGCGAAGAGGGACAGCCCCCCTACGAGCAGTACTTC | CASSEEGQPPYEQYF
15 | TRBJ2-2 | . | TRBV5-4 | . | TGTGCCAGCAGCTTGGGGGGGATGAACACCGGGGAGCTGTTTTTT | CASSLGGMNTGELFF
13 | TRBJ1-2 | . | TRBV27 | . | TGTGCCAGCAGTTTAAACGGGGGGGTAGTCTACACCTTC | CASSLNGGVVYTF
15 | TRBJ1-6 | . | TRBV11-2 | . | TGTGCCAGCAGCTTAGGCACAGGGAATAATTCACCCCTCCACTTT | CASSLGTGNNSPLHF
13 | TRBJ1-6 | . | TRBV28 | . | TGTGCCAGCAGTATTCCAGATAGCTCACCCCTCCACTTT | CASSIPDSSPLHF